This T cell receptor (beta chain) was recovered during a study of human T cells and chemical hapten exposure. Original methodology: Just over 95,000 TCRs per sample was the median, with a range of about 20,000 to 750,000. One entry per CDR3 protein, called by TCRdb with MiXCR from the RACE reads. TCRdb's processing, not the authors' own work, is the source of the V and J calls. The data hold more than 55,000 distinct CDR3 sequences, with more than 8% observed a single time. This clonotype showed up many times. J lost 5 bases, V lost 8 bases, and 4 bases had no gene match. This CDR3 is 13 amino acids long. CDR1 WSHSY and CDR2 SAAADI come from the germline V gene. Described time point: patch test 1, 2 weeks after DPC sensitization. Treatment in this sample: therapeutic diphenylcyclopropenone sensitization with weekly scalp DPC. Alopecia patients between 18 and 70 years old and suitable for DPC were used as donors.

This clonotype was obtained from a woman in her thirties or forties with alopecia areata. Some clones in this sample may be carry-over from other donors' samples. The specimen was whole blood, collected in connection with sensitization to the hapten diphenylcyclopropenone (DPC). V gene TRBV10-2 combines with J gene TRBJ1-1; 11 bases match TRBD1. CDR3 protein: CASLGTGGTEAFF. The CDR3 DNA reads TGCGCCAGCCTCGGGACAGGGGGTACTGAAGCTTTCTTT.